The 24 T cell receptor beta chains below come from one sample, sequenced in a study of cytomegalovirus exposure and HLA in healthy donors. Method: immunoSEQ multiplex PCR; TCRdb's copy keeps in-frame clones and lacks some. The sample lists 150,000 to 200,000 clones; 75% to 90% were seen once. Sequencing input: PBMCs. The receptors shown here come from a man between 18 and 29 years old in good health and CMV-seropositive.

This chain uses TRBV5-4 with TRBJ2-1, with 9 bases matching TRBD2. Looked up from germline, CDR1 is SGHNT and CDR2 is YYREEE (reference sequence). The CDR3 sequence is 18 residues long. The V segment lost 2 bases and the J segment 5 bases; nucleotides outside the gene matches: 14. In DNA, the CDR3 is TGTGCCAGCAGCTTTCCCTTGGGGGGCGGGAGGGCCCACAATGAGCAGTTCTTC. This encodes CASSFPLGGGRAHNEQFF.

The CDR3 sequence: CASSWGEAGGNTGELFF. The CDR3 DNA sequence: TGTGCCAGCAGCTGGGGTGAAGCGGGAGGCAACACCGGGGAGCTGTTTTTT. The chain uses TRBV7-6 and TRBJ2-2; 9 nucleotides match TRBD2. The CDR3 totals 17 residues. The germline gives CDR1 SGHVS, CDR2 FNYEAQ. After removal of 4 bases from V and 2 bases from J, the junction contained 8 bases not matched to a gene.

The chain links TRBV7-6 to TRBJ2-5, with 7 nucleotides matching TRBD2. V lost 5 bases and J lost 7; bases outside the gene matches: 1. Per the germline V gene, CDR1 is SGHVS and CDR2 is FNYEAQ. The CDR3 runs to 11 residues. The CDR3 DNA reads TGTGCCAGCAGCCCGGGGGGGACCCAGTACTTC. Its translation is CASSPGGTQYF.

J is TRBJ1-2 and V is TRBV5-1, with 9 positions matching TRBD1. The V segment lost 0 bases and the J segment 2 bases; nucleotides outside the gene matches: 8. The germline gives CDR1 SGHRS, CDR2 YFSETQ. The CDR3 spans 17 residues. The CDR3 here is CASSLGGTGLQNYGYTF. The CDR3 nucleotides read TGCGCCAGCAGCTTGGGAGGGACAGGGCTTCAGAACTATGGCTACACCTTC. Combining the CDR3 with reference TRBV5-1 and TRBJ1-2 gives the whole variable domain KAGVTQTPRYLIKTRGQQVTLSCSPISGHRSVSWYQQTPGQGLQFLFEYFSETQRNKGNFPGRFSGRQFSNSRSEMNVSTLELGDSALYLCASSLGGTGLQNYGYTFGSGTRLTVV.

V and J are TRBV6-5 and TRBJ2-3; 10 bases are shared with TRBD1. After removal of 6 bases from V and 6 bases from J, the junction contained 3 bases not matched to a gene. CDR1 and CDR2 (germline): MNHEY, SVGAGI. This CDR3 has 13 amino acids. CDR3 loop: CASRTGGGDTQYF. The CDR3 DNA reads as TGTGCCAGCAGGACAGGGGGCGGCGATACGCAGTATTTT.

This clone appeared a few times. CDR3 bases: TGTGCCAGCAACCTAGGGGGGGGCCCGAACGAGCAGTACTTC. Translated: CASNLGGGPNEQYF. The chain joins TRBV28 to TRBJ2-7, with D possibly matching TRBD2 (7 bases). Trimming removed 7 bases from V and 5 bases from J, with 18 bases in between. Germline assignment: CDR1 MDHEN and CDR2 SYDVKM. This CDR3 comprises 14 residues.

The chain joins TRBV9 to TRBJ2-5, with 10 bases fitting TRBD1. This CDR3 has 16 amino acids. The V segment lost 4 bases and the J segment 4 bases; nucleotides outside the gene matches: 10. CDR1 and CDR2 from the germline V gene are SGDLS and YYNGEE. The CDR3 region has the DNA TGTGCCAGCAGCCCTCAGCCGGGACAGGGGAGAGAGACCCAGTACTTC. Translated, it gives CASSPQPGQGRETQYF.

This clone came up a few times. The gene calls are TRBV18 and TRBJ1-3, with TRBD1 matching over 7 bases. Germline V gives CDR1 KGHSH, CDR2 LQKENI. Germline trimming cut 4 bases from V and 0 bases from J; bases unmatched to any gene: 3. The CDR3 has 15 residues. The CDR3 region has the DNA TGTGCCAGCTCACTGACAGGGCGCTCTGGAAACACCATATATTTT. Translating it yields CASSLTGRSGNTIYF.

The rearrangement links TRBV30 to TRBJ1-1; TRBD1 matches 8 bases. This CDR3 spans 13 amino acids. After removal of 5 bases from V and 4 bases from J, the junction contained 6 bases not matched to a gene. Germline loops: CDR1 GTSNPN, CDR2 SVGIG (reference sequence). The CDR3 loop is CAWGTGGGTEAFF. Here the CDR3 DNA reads TGTGCCTGGGGAACAGGGGGTGGCACTGAAGCTTTCTTT.

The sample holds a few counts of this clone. The CDR3 DNA is TGTGCCAGCAGTCGCAGCGACAGCGACATTAACTATGGCTACACCTTC. Protein: CASSRSDSDINYGYTF. The gene calls are TRBV28 and TRBJ1-2, with D maybe TRBD1 (5 bases). From germline, CDR1 is MDHEN and CDR2 SYDVKM. CDR3 size: 16 residues. Deletions cut 5 bases from V and 1 base from J, with 17 bases between.

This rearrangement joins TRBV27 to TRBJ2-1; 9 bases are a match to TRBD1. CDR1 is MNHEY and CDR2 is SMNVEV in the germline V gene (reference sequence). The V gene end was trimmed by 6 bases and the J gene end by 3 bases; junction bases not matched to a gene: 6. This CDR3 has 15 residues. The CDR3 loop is CASSPDRGYYNEQFF. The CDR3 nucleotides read TGTGCCAGCAGCCCGGACAGGGGATACTACAATGAGCAGTTCTTC.

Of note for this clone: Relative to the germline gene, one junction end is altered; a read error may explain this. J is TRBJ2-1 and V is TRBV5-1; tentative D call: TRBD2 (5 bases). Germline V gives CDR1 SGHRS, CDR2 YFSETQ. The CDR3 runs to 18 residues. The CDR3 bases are TGCGCCAGCAGATTGGCTGTCGGGGTCGGGGTGGAGAGGAATGAGCAGTTCTTC. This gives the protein CASRLAVGVGVERNEQFF.

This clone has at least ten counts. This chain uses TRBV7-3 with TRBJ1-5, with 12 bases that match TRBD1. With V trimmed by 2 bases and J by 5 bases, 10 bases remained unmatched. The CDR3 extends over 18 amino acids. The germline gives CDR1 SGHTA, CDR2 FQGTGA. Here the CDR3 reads CASSLPGQGAGEHQPQHF. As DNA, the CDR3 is TGTGCCAGCAGCTTACCGGGACAGGGGGCTGGCGAACATCAGCCCCAGCATTTT. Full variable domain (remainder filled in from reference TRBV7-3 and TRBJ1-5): GAGVSQTPSNKVTEKGKYVELRCDPISGHTALYWYRQSLGQGPEFLIYFQGTGAADDSGLPNDRFFAVRPEGSVSTLKIQRTERGDSAVYLCASSLPGQGAGEHQPQHFGDGTRLSIL.

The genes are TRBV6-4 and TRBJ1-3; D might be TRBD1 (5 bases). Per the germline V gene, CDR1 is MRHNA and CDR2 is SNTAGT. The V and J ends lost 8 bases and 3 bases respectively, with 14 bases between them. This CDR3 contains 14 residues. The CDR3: CASLLGADGNTIYF. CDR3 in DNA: TGTGCCAGCCTCCTTGGGGCAGATGGAAACACCATATATTTT.

This CDR3 reads CASSAVAGVGETQYF. Here the CDR3 DNA reads TGTGCCAGCAGCGCTGTAGCGGGAGTGGGAGAGACCCAGTACTTC. This chain uses TRBV9 with TRBJ2-5, with 9 bases fitting TRBD2. V shed 3 bases, J shed 4 bases, and the junction held 7 bases outside the gene matches. The CDR3 consists of 15 residues. Germline V gene data show CDR1 as SGDLS and CDR2 as YYNGEE.

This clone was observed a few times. As DNA, the CDR3 is TGTGCCAGCAGTGAAGGACAGAGCAATCAGCCCCAGCATTTT. As protein: CASSEGQSNQPQHF. The chain has TRBV6-1 and TRBJ1-5, with D perhaps matching TRBD1 (5 bases). In germline, CDR1 is MNHNS, CDR2 SASEGT. Trimming stripped 1 base from V and 1 base from J, with 5 bases between. This CDR3 comprises 14 residues.

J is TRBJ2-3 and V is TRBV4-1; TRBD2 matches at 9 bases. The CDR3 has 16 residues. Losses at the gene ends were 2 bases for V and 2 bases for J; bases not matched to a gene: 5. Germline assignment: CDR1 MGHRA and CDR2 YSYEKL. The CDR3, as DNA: TGCGCCAGCAGCCAATACGCTAGCGGGACCACAGATACGCAGTATTTT. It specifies CASSQYASGTTDTQYF.

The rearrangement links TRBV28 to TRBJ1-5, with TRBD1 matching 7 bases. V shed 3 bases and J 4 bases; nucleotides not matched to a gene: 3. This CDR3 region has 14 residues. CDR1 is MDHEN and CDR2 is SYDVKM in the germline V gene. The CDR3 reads CASSFGTENQPQHF. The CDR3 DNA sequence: TGTGCCAGCAGTTTTGGGACAGAGAATCAGCCCCAGCATTTT.

This chain's CDR3 is CASSLQGSGTEAFF. DNA of the CDR3: TGTGCCAGCAGCTTACAGGGATCGGGCACTGAAGCTTTCTTT. The rearrangement links TRBV7-3 to TRBJ1-1, with D possibly TRBD1 on 5 matching bases. From germline, CDR1 is SGHTA and CDR2 FQGTGA. This CDR3 is built from 14 residues. Between the trimmed V and J ends, which lost 2 bases and 4 bases, there was a span of 11 bases.

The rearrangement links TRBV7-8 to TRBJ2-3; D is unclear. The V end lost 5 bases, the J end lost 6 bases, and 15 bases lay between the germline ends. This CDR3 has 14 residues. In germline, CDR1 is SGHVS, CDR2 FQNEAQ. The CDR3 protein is CASSLTVLGDTQYF. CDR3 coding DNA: TGTGCCAGCAGCCTAACGGTCCTCGGGGATACGCAGTATTTT.

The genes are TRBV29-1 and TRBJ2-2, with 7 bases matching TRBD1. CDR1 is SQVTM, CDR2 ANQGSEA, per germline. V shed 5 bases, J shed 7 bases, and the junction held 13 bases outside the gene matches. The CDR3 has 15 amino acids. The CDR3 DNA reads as TGCAGCGTTACAAACCCCGCAGGGGGACACGGGGAGCTGTTTTTT. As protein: CSVTNPAGGHGELFF.

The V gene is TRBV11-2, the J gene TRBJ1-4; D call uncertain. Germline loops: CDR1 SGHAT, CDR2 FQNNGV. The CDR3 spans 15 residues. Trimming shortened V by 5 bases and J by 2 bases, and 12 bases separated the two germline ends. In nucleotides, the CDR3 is TGTGCCAGCAGCCGCCCGGAGATTACTAATGAAAAACTGTTTTTT. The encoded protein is CASSRPEITNEKLFF. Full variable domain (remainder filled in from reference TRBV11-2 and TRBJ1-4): EAGVAQSPRYKIIEKRQSVAFWCNPISGHATLYWYQQILGQGPKLLIQFQNNGVVDDSQLPKDRFSAERLKGVDSTLKIQPAKLEDSAVYLCASSRPEITNEKLFFGSGTQLSVL.

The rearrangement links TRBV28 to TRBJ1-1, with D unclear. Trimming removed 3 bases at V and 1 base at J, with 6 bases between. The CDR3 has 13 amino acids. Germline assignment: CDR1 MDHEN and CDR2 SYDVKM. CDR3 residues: CASSFEGNTEAFF. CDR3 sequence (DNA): TGTGCCAGCAGTTTCGAGGGGAACACTGAAGCTTTCTTT.

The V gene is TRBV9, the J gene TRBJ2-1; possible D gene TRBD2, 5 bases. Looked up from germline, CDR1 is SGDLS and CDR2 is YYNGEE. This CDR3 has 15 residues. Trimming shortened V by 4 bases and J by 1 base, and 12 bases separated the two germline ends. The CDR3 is CASSPTGGSYNEQFF. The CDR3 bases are TGTGCCAGCAGCCCCACTGGCGGGTCCTACAATGAGCAGTTCTTC.